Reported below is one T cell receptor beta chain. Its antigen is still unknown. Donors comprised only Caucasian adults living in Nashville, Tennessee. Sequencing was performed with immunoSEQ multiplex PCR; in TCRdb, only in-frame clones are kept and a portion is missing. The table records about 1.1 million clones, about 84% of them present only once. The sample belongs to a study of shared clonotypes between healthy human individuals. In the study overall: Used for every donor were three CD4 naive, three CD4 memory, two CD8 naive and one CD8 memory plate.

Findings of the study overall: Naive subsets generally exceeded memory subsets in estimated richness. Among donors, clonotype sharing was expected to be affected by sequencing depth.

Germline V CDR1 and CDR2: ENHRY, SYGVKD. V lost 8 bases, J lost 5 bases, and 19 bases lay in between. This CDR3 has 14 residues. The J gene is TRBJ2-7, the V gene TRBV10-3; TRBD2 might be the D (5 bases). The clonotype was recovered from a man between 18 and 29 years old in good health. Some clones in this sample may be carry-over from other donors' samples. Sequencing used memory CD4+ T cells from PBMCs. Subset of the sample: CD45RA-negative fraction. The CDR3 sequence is CAISDTGTGNEQYF. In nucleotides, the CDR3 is TGTGCCATCTCCGACACGGGTACGGGGAACGAGCAGTACTTC.